Listed below are T cell receptor beta chains from one sample, sequenced in a study of cytomegalovirus exposure and HLA in healthy donors. Generated by immunoSEQ multiplex PCR, the TCRdb table keeps only in-frame clones and is missing some. The table lists about 140,000 clones, roughly 86% of them singletons, with approximately 1.5% in the top ten. Material: PBMCs. These receptors came from a young woman in good health and CMV-seronegative. Each CDR3 is given with its conserved first and last residue. The D gene is left open where the match is weak. Clone size is given for some rows only: seen once, a few or many times, or a class if the clone is expanded.

V	J	length	size	D	CDR3	DNA
TRBV30	TRBJ2-1	13	NA	TRBD2	CAWGRGGYNEQFF	TGTGCCTGGGGACGGGGGGGGTACAATGAGCAGTTCTTC
TRBV27	TRBJ2-7	14	once	NA	CASSLTITADEQYF	TGTGCCAGCAGTCTGACTATCACCGCTGACGAGCAGTACTTC
TRBV4-2	TRBJ2-7	14	once	NA	CASSQGTLNYEQYF	TGTGCCAGCAGCCAGGGGACACTCAACTACGAGCAGTACTTC
TRBV18	TRBJ2-6	18	NA	NA	CASSNLLGAPSGANVLTF	TGTGCCAGCTCCAATCTCCTGGGGGCACCCTCTGGGGCCAACGTCCTGACTTTC
TRBV2	TRBJ2-7	17	NA	TRBD2	CASSEEIKRGASYEQYF	TGTGCCAGCAGTGAAGAGATAAAGCGGGGGGCCTCCTACGAGCAGTACTTC
TRBV7-2	TRBJ2-7	12	NA	NA	CASSLYSYEQYF	TGTGCCAGCAGCTTGTACTCCTACGAGCAGTACTTC
TRBV28	TRBJ1-5	13	NA	NA	CASSPWTVQPQHF	TGTGCCAGCAGTCCCTGGACAGTTCAGCCCCAGCATTTT
TRBV5-8	TRBJ1-5	15	NA	TRBD1	CASSLGGTGTEPQHF	TGTGCCAGCAGCTTGGGCGGGACAGGGACGGAGCCCCAGCATTTT
TRBV28	TRBJ1-2	13	few	NA	CASSEQLNYGYTF	TGTGCCAGCAGTGAACAGCTAAACTATGGCTACACCTTC
TRBV11-2	TRBJ2-3	13	NA	NA	CASSPYSTDTQYF	TGTGCCAGCAGCCCCTATAGCACAGATACGCAGTATTTT
TRBV2	TRBJ1-2	14	NA	TRBD1	CASSEVQGGYGYTF	TGTGCCAGCAGTGAAGTCCAGGGGGGCTATGGCTACACCTTC
TRBV6-1	TRBJ1-2	12	NA	TRBD1	CASSPTGVGYTF	TGTGCCAGCAGCCCGACAGGGGTCGGCTACACCTTC
TRBV4-2	TRBJ2-2	17	NA	TRBD1	CASSHSPGTADTGELFF	TGTGCCAGCAGCCATTCACCCGGGACAGCAGACACCGGGGAGCTGTTTTTT
TRBV18	TRBJ2-2	16	NA	TRBD2	CASSPLAGTYTGELFF	TGTGCCAGCTCACCACTAGCGGGGACGTACACCGGGGAGCTGTTTTTT
TRBV7-2	TRBJ1-2	14	NA	TRBD1	CASSPGTGGSGYTF	TGTGCCAGCAGTCCTGGGACAGGGGGCTCTGGCTACACCTTC
TRBV12-5	TRBJ2-3	15	NA	TRBD1	CASRPTGATFDTQYF	TGTGCTAGCAGACCGACAGGGGCCACGTTTGATACGCAGTATTTT
TRBV6-5	TRBJ1-2	15	NA	TRBD1	CASSRTGQTSYGYTF	TGTGCCAGCAGCCGCACGGGACAGACGTCCTATGGCTACACCTTC
TRBV7-2	TRBJ2-2	14	NA	TRBD1	CASSTTGGTGELFF	TGTGCCAGCAGCACGACAGGGGGCACCGGGGAGCTGTTTTTT
TRBV4-1	TRBJ2-5	17	NA	TRBD1	CASSRGTGGTVQETQYF	TGCGCCAGCAGCCGCGGGACAGGGGGTACCGTGCAAGAGACCCAGTACTTC
TRBV7-2	TRBJ1-4	16	NA	NA	CASSLAPGHTNEKLFF	TGTGCCAGCAGCTTAGCCCCGGGACACACTAATGAAAAACTGTTTTTT
TRBV7-2	TRBJ1-2	14	few	TRBD1	CASSPGQGTYGYTF	TGTGCCAGCAGCCCGGGACAGGGGACCTATGGCTACACCTTC
TRBV6-5	TRBJ1-2	11	NA	NA	CASSRGSGYTF	TGTGCCAGCAGTAGGGGAAGTGGCTACACCTTC
TRBV7-3	TRBJ2-2	14	NA	NA	CASSLAGITGELFF	TGTGCCAGCAGCTTGGCAGGGATAACCGGGGAGCTGTTTTTT
TRBV2	TRBJ1-4	13	NA	NA	CASRTRQGEKLFF	TGTGCCAGCAGGACCCGCCAGGGTGAAAAACTGTTTTTT
TRBV2	TRBJ1-2	14	NA	TRBD1	CASSGRDRDYGYTF	TGTGCCAGCAGTGGCCGGGACAGGGACTATGGCTACACCTTC
TRBV7-2	TRBJ1-5	14	once	NA	CASSLGGGSEPQHF	TGTGCCAGCAGCTTAGGGGGGGGCAGCGAGCCCCAGCATTTT
TRBV11-3	TRBJ2-2	12	NA	NA	CASSQGVGELFF	TGTGCCAGCAGTCAAGGAGTAGGGGAGCTGTTTTTT
TRBV28	TRBJ1-4	14	once	NA	CASTNGGLYEKLFF	TGTGCCAGCACCAACGGGGGACTTTATGAAAAACTGTTTTTT
TRBV4-1	TRBJ1-5	16	NA	NA	CASSQGGTDSNQPQHF	TGCGCCAGCAGCCAGGGGGGGACGGATAGCAATCAGCCCCAGCATTTT
TRBV19	TRBJ2-5	13	NA	NA	CASSTQQVGTQYF	TGTGCCAGTAGTACCCAGCAGGTGGGGACCCAGTACTTC
TRBV30	TRBJ1-2	13	once	NA	CAWSNEVEYGYTF	TGTGCCTGGAGTAATGAGGTGGAGTATGGCTACACCTTC
TRBV2	TRBJ2-1	14	NA	TRBD2	CASSELAGNNEQFF	TGTGCCAGCAGTGAACTAGCGGGAAACAATGAGCAGTTCTTC
TRBV5-4	TRBJ2-3	14	NA	TRBD2	CASSFKRDTDTQYF	TGTGCCAGCAGCTTCAAGCGGGACACAGATACGCAGTATTTT
TRBV7-2	TRBJ1-5	15	NA	TRBD1	CASSRTGWSNQPQHF	TGTGCCAGCAGCAGGACAGGGTGGAGCAATCAGCCCCAGCATTTT
TRBV28	TRBJ2-7	14	NA	TRBD1	CASSLYRGLYEQYF	TGTGCCAGCAGTTTATACAGGGGGCTTTACGAGCAGTACTTC
TRBV9	TRBJ1-3	16	NA	TRBD1	CASSGRETGGGNTIYF	TGTGCCAGCAGCGGGAGGGAGACAGGGGGAGGAAACACCATATATTTT
TRBV5-1	TRBJ1-4	17	NA	TRBD1	CASSSNPSGTGYEKLFF	TGCGCCAGCAGCTCAAACCCCTCCGGGACAGGTTACGAAAAACTGTTTTTT
TRBV19	TRBJ2-3	14	NA	TRBD1	CASSIQGVTDTQYF	TGTGCCAGTAGTATTCAGGGGGTTACAGATACGCAGTATTTT
TRBV28	TRBJ1-4	14	NA	NA	CATQGGTRRKKLFF	TGTGCCACCCAGGGAGGCACCCGCAGGAAAAAACTGTTTTTT
TRBV18	TRBJ1-1	15	NA	TRBD1	CASSFSGTGDTEAFF	TGTGCCAGCTCATTTTCCGGGACAGGGGACACTGAAGCTTTCTTT
TRBV5-1	TRBJ2-3	12	NA	TRBD2	CASSRGRDTQYF	TGCGCCAGCAGCCGCGGGAGGGATACGCAGTATTTT
TRBV15	TRBJ1-5	16	NA	TRBD1	CATSRRQGGSNQPQHF	TGTGCCACCAGCAGACGACAGGGGGGGAGCAATCAGCCCCAGCATTTT
TRBV28	TRBJ1-2	12	NA	NA	CASNQGVYGYTF	TGTGCCAGCAACCAGGGCGTCTATGGCTACACCTTC
TRBV19	TRBJ2-3	15	NA	NA	CASNTGSPSQDTQYF	TGTGCCAGTAATACAGGGTCCCCTAGCCAAGATACGCAGTATTTT
TRBV7-6	TRBJ2-1	16	NA	TRBD2	CASSLGGGGAYNEQFF	TGTGCCAGCAGCTTAGGTGGTGGGGGGGCCTACAATGAGCAGTTCTTC
TRBV10-3	TRBJ1-2	15	NA	TRBD1	CAISQQGAGSYGYTF	TGTGCCATCAGTCAACAGGGGGCGGGTAGCTATGGCTACACCTTC
TRBV5-4	TRBJ2-3	15	NA	NA	CASTNRDGGLDTQYF	TGTGCCAGCACCAACAGGGACGGCGGCCTGGATACGCAGTATTTT
TRBV6-5	TRBJ1-2	15	few	TRBD1	CASSSGGTGGYGYTF	TGTGCCAGCAGTTCCGGGGGGACAGGGGGCTATGGCTACACCTTC
TRBV28	TRBJ1-5	17	NA	TRBD1	CASSGTVTKGGNQPQHF	TGTGCCAGCAGCGGGACAGTGACAAAAGGGGGAAATCAGCCCCAGCATTTT
TRBV30	TRBJ2-7	15	NA	NA	CAWARDIRSSYEQYF	TGTGCCTGGGCCCGGGACATTCGGTCCTCCTACGAGCAGTACTTC
TRBV6-5	TRBJ1-1	14	NA	TRBD1	CASSYSEGRGLTFF	TGTGCCAGCAGTTACTCGGAAGGCAGGGGGCTGACTTTCTTT
TRBV5-1	TRBJ2-7	16	once	TRBD2	CASSFIGLAGGSEQYF	TGCGCCAGCAGCTTTATAGGACTAGCGGGGGGATCCGAGCAGTACTTC
TRBV5-1	TRBJ2-3	16	once	NA	CASSLVAGRGTDTQYF	TGCGCCAGCAGCTTGGTGGCGGGGAGAGGGACAGATACGCAGTATTTT
TRBV2	TRBJ2-6	15	NA	NA	CASSMRNSGANVLTF	TGTGCCAGCAGTATGCGGAACTCTGGGGCCAACGTCCTGACTTTC
TRBV10-1	TRBJ2-3	15	once	TRBD2	CASQGVTSGEDTQYF	TGCGCCAGCCAGGGAGTGACTAGCGGGGAAGATACGCAGTATTTT